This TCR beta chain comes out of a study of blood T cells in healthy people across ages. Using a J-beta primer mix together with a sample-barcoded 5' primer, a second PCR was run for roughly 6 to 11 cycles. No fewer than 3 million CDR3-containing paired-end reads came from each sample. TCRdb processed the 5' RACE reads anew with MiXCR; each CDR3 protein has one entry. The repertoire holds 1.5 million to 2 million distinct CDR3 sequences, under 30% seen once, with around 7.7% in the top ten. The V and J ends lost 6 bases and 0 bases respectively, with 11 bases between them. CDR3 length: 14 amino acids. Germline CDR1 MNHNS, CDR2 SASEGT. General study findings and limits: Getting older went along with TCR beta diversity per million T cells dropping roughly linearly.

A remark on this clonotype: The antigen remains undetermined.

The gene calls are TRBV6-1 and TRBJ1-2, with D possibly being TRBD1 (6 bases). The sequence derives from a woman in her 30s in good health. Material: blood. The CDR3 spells CASSGTRSNYGYTF. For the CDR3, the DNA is TGTGCCAGCAGCGGGACACGATCTAACTATGGCTACACCTTC.